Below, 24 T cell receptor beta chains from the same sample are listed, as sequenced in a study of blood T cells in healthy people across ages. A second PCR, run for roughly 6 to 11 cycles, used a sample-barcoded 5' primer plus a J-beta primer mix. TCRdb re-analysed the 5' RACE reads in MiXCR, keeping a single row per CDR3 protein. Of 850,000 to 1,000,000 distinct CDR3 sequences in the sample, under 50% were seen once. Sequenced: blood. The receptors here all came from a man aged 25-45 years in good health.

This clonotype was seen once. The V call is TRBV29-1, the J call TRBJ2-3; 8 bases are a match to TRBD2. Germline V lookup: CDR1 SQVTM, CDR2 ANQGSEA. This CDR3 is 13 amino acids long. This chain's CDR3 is CSPLAAGTDTQYF. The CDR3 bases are TGCAGTCCACTAGCGGCTGGCACAGATACGCAGTATTTT.

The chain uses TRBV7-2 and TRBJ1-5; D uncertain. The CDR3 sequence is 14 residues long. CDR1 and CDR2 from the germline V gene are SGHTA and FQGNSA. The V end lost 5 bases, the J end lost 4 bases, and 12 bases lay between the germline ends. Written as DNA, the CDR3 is TGTGCCAGCAGCAAGGGAGATCGGAATCAGCCCCAGCATTTT. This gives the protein CASSKGDRNQPQHF.

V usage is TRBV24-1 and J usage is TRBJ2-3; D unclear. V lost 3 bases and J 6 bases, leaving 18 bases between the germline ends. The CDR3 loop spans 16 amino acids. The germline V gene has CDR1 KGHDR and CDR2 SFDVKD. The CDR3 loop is CATSDPGLISSDTQYF. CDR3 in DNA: TGTGCCACCAGTGATCCCGGTCTAATATCGTCGGATACGCAGTATTTT.

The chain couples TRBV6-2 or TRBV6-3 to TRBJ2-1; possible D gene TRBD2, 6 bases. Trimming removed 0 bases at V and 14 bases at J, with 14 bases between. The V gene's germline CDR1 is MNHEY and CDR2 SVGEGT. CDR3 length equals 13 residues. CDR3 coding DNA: TGTGCCAGCAGTTACTCCGGCGGGGCGAGGGAGTTCTTC. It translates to CASSYSGGAREFF.

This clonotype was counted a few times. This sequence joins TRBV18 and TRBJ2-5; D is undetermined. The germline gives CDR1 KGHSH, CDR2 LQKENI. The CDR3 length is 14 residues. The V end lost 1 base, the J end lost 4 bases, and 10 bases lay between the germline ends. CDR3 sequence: CASSPQTDRETQYF. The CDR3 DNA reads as TGTGCCAGCTCACCACAAACGGACCGAGAGACCCAGTACTTC.

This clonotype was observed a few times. CDR3 loop: CASHAGQSTYNEQFF. Written as DNA, the CDR3 is TGTGCCAGCCACGCCGGCCAGAGCACCTACAATGAGCAGTTCTTC. The chain is built from TRBV3-1 and TRBJ2-1; D is undetermined. The CDR3 spans 15 residues. Germline V lookup: CDR1 LGHDT, CDR2 YNNKEL (reference sequence). The V end lost 8 bases, the J end lost 2 bases, and 16 bases lay between the germline ends.

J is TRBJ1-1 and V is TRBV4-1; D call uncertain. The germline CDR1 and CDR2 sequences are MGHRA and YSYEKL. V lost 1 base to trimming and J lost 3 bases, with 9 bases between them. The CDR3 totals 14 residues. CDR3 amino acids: CASSQVNWDTEAFF. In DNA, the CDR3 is TGCGCCAGCAGCCAAGTGAATTGGGACACTGAAGCTTTCTTT.

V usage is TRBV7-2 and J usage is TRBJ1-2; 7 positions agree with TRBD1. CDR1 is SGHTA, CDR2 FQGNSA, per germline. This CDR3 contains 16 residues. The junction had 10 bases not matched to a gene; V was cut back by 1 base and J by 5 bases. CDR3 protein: CASSLDPSRGVYGYTF. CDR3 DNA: TGTGCCAGCAGCTTAGATCCCTCCAGGGGGGTATATGGCTACACCTTC.

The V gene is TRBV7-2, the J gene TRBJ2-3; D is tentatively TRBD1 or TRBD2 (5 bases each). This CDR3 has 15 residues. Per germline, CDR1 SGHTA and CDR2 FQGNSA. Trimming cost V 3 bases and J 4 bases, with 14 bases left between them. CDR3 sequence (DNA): TGTGCCAGCAGCTTGGGACCAGGGTTCGCAGATACGCAGTATTTT. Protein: CASSLGPGFADTQYF.

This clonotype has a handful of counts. The CDR3 protein is CASSPNRGDEQFF. The CDR3 region has the DNA TGTGCCAGCAGTCCTAACCGGGGGGATGAGCAGTTCTTC. The V gene is TRBV12-3 or TRBV12-4, the J gene TRBJ2-1; TRBD2 matches 7 bases. CDR3 length equals 13 residues. V trimming: 5 bases; J trimming: 8 bases; junction bases outside the gene matches: 6.

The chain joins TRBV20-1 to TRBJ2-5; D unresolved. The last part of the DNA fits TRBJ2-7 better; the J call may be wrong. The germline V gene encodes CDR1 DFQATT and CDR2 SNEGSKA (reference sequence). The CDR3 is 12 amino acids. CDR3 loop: CSASATHSEQYF. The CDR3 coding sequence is TGCAGTGCTAGTGCGACCCACTCCGAGCAGTACTTC.

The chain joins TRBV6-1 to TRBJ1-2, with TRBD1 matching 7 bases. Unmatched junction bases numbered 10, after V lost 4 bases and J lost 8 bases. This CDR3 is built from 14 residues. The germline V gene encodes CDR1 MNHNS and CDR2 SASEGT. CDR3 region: CASSVETGSGGYTF. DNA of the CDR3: TGTGCCAGCAGTGTGGAGACAGGGTCGGGAGGCTACACCTTC.

CDR3 sequence (DNA): TGTGCCAGCAGGGGCAGCGGGGTCTCCTACGAGCAGTACTTC. Its translation is CASRGSGVSYEQYF. The chain is built from TRBV6-2 or TRBV6-3 and TRBJ2-7; 7 bases agree with TRBD2. V was clipped by 6 bases and J by 0 bases; unmatched bases: 5. This CDR3 contains 14 residues. CDR1 and CDR2 from the germline V gene are MNHEY and SVGEGT.

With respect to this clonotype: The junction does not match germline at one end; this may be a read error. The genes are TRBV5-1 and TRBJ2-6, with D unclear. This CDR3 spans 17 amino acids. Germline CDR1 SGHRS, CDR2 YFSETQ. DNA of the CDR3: TGCACCAGCGCGCCCTCGGAACGGAGCTCTGGGGCCAACGTCCTGACTTTC. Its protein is CTSAPSERSSGANVLTF.

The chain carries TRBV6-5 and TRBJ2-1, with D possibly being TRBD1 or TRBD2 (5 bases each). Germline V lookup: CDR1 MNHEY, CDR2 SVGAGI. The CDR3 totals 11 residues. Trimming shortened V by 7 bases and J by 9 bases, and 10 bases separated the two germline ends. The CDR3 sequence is CASNSGTEQFF. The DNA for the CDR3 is TGTGCCAGCAACTCCGGGACTGAGCAGTTCTTC.

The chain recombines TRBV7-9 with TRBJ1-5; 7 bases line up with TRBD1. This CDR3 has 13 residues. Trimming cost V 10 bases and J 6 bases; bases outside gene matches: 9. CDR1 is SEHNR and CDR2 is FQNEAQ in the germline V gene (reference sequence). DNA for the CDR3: TGTGCCACAACGACAGGGCCAACTCAGCCCCAGCATTTT. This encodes CATTTGPTQPQHF. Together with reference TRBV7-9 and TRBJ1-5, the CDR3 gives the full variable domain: DTGVSQNPRHKITKRGQNVTFRCDPISEHNRLYWYRQTLGQGPEFLTYFQNEAQLEKSRLLSDRFSAERPKGSFSTLEIQRTEQGDSAMYLCATTTGPTQPQHFGDGTRLSIL.

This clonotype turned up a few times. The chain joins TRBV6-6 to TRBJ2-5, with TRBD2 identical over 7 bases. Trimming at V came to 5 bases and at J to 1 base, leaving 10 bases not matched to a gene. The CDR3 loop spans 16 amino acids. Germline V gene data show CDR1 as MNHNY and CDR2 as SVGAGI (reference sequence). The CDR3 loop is CASSNPSPSGQETQYF. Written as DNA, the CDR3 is TGTGCCAGCAGTAACCCCTCGCCTAGCGGCCAAGAGACCCAGTACTTC.

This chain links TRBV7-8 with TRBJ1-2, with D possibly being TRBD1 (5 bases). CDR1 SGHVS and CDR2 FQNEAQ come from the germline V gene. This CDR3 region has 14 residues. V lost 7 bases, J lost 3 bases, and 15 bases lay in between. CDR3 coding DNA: TGTGCCAGCACTTCAGGTCGGGGACACTATGGCTACACCTTC. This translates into CASTSGRGHYGYTF.

Written as DNA, the CDR3 is TGTGCCAGCATCAACGGGGACACATACGAGCAGTACTTC. Amino acid sequence: CASINGDTYEQYF. The chain recombines TRBV2 with TRBJ2-7, with D perhaps matching TRBD1 (6 bases). The CDR3 is 13 amino acids. Germline V CDR1 and CDR2: SNHLY, FYNNEI. Deletions cut 7 bases from V and 4 bases from J, with 14 bases between.

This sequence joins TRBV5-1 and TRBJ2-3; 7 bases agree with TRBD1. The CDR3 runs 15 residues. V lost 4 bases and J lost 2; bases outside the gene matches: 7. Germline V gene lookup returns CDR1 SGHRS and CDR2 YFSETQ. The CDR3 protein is CASSDIQGFTDTQYF. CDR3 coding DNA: TGCGCCAGCAGCGACATACAGGGGTTCACAGATACGCAGTATTTT.

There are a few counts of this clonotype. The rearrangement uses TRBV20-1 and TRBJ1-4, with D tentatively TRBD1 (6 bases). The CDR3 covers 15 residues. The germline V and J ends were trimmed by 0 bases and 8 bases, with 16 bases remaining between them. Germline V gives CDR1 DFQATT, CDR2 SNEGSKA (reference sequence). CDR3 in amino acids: CSARDPGQLAEKLFF. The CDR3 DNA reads TGCAGTGCTAGAGATCCTGGACAGCTGGCGGAAAAACTGTTTTTT.

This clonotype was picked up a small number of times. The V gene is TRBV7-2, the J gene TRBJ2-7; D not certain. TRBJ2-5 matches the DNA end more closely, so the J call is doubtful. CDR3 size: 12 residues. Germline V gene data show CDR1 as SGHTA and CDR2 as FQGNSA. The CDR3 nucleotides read TGTGCCAGCAGCCCCATTTTAGAGACCCAGTACTTC. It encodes CASSPILETQYF.

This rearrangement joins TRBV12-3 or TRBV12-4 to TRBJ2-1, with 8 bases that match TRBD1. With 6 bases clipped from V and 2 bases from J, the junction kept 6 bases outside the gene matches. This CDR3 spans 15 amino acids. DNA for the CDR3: TGTGCCAGCAGACCCGGGACAGGCCCCTACAATGAGCAGTTCTTC. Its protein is CASRPGTGPYNEQFF.

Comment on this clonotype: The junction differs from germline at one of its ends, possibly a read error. For the CDR3, the DNA is TGCAGCGCTAGTAGCGCATCGGATACGCAGTATTTT. This gives the protein CSASSASDTQYF. The rearrangement uses TRBV20-1 and TRBJ2-3, with D perhaps matching TRBD2 (5 bases). The CDR3 is 12 amino acids. Germline CDR1 is DFQATT and CDR2 is SNEGSKA (reference sequence).